One and the same sample provided the 16 T cell receptor beta chains below, sequenced in a study of OX40 agonist ivuxolimab in advanced cancers. Data came from immunoSEQ multiplex PCR; TCRdb stores just in-frame clones and leaves some out. The sample consists of tens of thousands of clones, about nine tenths of them appearing once. The material sequenced was CD4+ or CD8+ T cells sorted from blood, taken in a trial of the OX40 agonist ivuxolimab. Receptors were obtained from an adult with an advanced solid tumor such as melanoma, head and neck, liver or kidney cancer.

This chain links TRBV19 with TRBJ1-5; TRBD1 aligns across 9 bases. Germline lookup yields CDR1 LNHDA and CDR2 SQIVND (reference sequence). The CDR3 totals 15 residues. After removal of 2 bases from V and 6 bases from J, the junction contained 5 bases not matched to a gene. The CDR3 bases are TGTGCCAGTAGTATATACAGGGGGCGAGGTCAGCCCCAGCATTTT. This encodes CASSIYRGRGQPQHF.

The V and J genes are TRBV19 and TRBJ2-3, with D tentatively TRBD2 (6 bases). Trimming left V 7 bases short and J 0 bases short, with 20 bases between. CDR3 length: 17 amino acids. Germline loops: CDR1 LNHDA, CDR2 SQIVND (reference sequence). CDR3 loop: CASTNLGGSRSTDTQYF. The CDR3 DNA reads TGTGCCAGTACTAACCTCGGGGGAAGTCGGAGCACAGATACGCAGTATTTT.

In nucleotides, the CDR3 is TGTGCCAGCAGCTTAGAGTGGAACACCGGGGAGCTGTTTTTT. This translates into CASSLEWNTGELFF. V and J are TRBV11-3 and TRBJ2-2; unclear D gene. Deletions cut 0 bases from V and 1 base from J, with 3 bases between. The CDR3 runs to 14 residues. In germline, CDR1 is SGHNT, CDR2 YENEEA.

The genes are TRBV9 and TRBJ2-2, with D unresolved. V shed 5 bases and J shed 11 bases, with 13 bases lying between them. The CDR3 runs 12 residues. Germline values: CDR1 SGDLS, CDR2 YYNGEE. The CDR3 protein is CASSFPSAELFF. The CDR3, as DNA: TGTGCCAGCAGTTTCCCTTCTGCTGAGCTGTTTTTT.

The gene calls are TRBV28 and TRBJ1-5, with D tentatively TRBD1 (5 bases). This CDR3 is 14 amino acids long. CDR1 is MDHEN, CDR2 SYDVKM, per germline. Trimming cost V 6 bases and J 5 bases, with 14 bases left between them. In nucleotides, the CDR3 is TGTGCCAGCAGAAACTCAGGGTCGGATCAGCCCCAGCATTTT. Amino acid sequence: CASRNSGSDQPQHF.

The DNA of the CDR3 is TGTGCCAGCAGTTTATCGGCAGGGAAGGGCATCTACAATGAGCAGTTCTTC. Protein sequence: CASSLSAGKGIYNEQFF. The chain has TRBV27 and TRBJ2-1, with a tentative D call TRBD1 (5 bases). V lost 0 bases and J lost 3, with 15 bases in between. The CDR3 is 17 residues long. Looked up from germline, CDR1 is MNHEY and CDR2 is SMNVEV (reference sequence).

The chain carries TRBV4-1 and TRBJ1-5, with 8 nucleotides matching TRBD1. J was trimmed by 6 bases and V by 1 base; bases with no gene match: 8. The germline V gene has CDR1 MGHRA and CDR2 YSYEKL. This CDR3 has 16 amino acids. The CDR3 is CASSQVGQGRSQPQHF. CDR3 coding DNA: TGCGCCAGCAGCCAAGTCGGACAGGGACGTTCTCAGCCCCAGCATTTT.

The rearrangement uses TRBV6-6 and TRBJ1-1; no definite D call. Trimming removed 2 bases at V and 8 bases at J, with 15 bases between. This CDR3 has 14 residues. Looked up from germline, CDR1 is MNHNY and CDR2 is SVGAGI (reference sequence). CDR3 coding DNA: TGTGCCAGCAGTTACGCCGACGGTATTGAGGAAGCTTTCTTT. It is translated as CASSYADGIEEAFF.

This rearrangement joins TRBV7-8 to TRBJ2-2; 11 bases align to TRBD1. The CDR3 length is 15 residues. The V and J ends lost 8 bases and 5 bases, in that order; junction bases with no gene match: 7. The germline V gene encodes CDR1 SGHVS and CDR2 FQNEAQ. CDR3 in DNA: TGTGCCAGCCTGGACAGGGGGCGCCAGACCGGGGAGCTGTTTTTT. Protein sequence: CASLDRGRQTGELFF.

The chain has TRBV7-9 and TRBJ1-6; 7 bases fit TRBD1. CDR3 length: 16 residues. V was clipped by 5 bases and J by 5 bases; unmatched bases: 9. The germline CDR1 and CDR2 sequences are SEHNR and FQNEAQ (reference sequence). The CDR3 reads CASSPSTGQNNSPLHF. CDR3 in DNA: TGTGCCAGCAGCCCCTCGACAGGGCAGAATAATTCACCCCTCCACTTT.

V usage is TRBV21-1 and J usage is TRBJ1-2. TRBV21-1 represents a pseudogene. The CDR3 loop spans 16 amino acids. As DNA, the CDR3 is TGTGCCAGCAGCGTACCGGGACACAGACGAGGAGGGGGCTACACCTTC. Residues: CASSVPGHRRGGGYTF.

The chain couples TRBV4-3 to TRBJ2-2; TRBD2 agrees at 8 bases. V dropped 1 base and J dropped 5; count of bases not matched to a gene: 9. The CDR3 is 17 amino acids. Germline V gene sequence: CDR1 LGHNA, CDR2 YSLEER. The CDR3 bases are TGCGCCAGCAGCCAAGCAGGGAGCGGGAGAAGGACCGGGGAGCTGTTTTTT. It translates to CASSQAGSGRRTGELFF.

CDR3 residues: CSVEGTDIYGYTF. Here the CDR3 DNA reads TGCAGCGTTGAAGGAACAGATATCTATGGCTACACCTTC. The genes are TRBV29-1 and TRBJ1-2; unclear D gene. CDR1 and CDR2 from the germline V gene are SQVTM and ANQGSEA. The V end lost 1 base, the J end lost 4 bases, and 10 bases lay between the germline ends. The CDR3 has 13 residues.

V usage is TRBV9 and J usage is TRBJ1-2, with a tentative D call TRBD1 (5 bases). V was clipped by 0 bases and J by 4 bases, with 10 bases between them. The CDR3 length is 14 residues. Germline lookup yields CDR1 SGDLS and CDR2 YYNGEE. CDR3 region: CASSVVSGTYGYTF. The CDR3 nucleotides read TGTGCCAGCAGCGTAGTATCAGGGACCTATGGCTACACCTTC.

This chain links TRBV29-1 with TRBJ2-5; D gene unclear. The V end was cut by 7 bases, the J end by 5 bases, with 8 bases between. CDR1 SQVTM and CDR2 ANQGSEA come from the germline V gene. The CDR3 runs to 10 residues. The CDR3 nucleotides read TGCAGCGGTGAGGTGGAGACCCAGTACTTC. Translating it yields CSGEVETQYF. The full variable domain, with the rest looked up from reference TRBV29-1 and TRBJ2-5, is SAVISQKPSRDICQRGTSLTIQCQVDSQVTMMFWYRQQPGQSLTLIATANQGSEATYESGFVIDKFPISRPNLTFSTLTVSNMSPEDSSIYLCSGEVETQYFGPGTRLLVL.

The rearrangement uses TRBV19 and TRBJ2-4, with 8 bases that match TRBD2. The CDR3 spans 17 residues. Germline values: CDR1 LNHDA, CDR2 SQIVND (reference sequence). The V and J ends lost 7 bases and 4 bases, in that order; junction bases with no gene match: 15. The CDR3 DNA reads as TGTGCCAGTAATCTCAGACCCAGCGGGAGCGGTAAAAACATTCAGTACTTC. Encoded protein: CASNLRPSGSGKNIQYF.